The rows below give T cell receptor beta chains drawn from one sample of a study of T cell changes during pregnancy in multiple sclerosis. Only in-frame clones appear in the TCRdb table, and some are missing; sequencing was by immunoSEQ multiplex PCR. The data contain tens of thousands of clones, 92% of them singletons. The sample was CD4+ T cells from peripheral blood mononuclear cells, taken before pregnancy. The receptors here all came from a female donor with multiple sclerosis, enrolled in a pregnancy study. Both conserved end residues are part of each CDR3. A D gene is named only where the DNA matches it firmly. Not every row has a clone size; where given, it reads once, few, many or a size class.

clone size	J gene	D gene	V gene	CDR3 protein	CDR3 DNA
-	TRBJ1-2	-	TRBV5-1	CASSSPRRDSRTNYGYTF	TGCGCCAGCAGCTCCCCCCGGCGGGACTCAAGGACAAACTATGGCTACACCTTC
-	TRBJ2-2	TRBD2	TRBV6-5	CASSGGLADTGELFF	TGTGCCAGCAGTGGGGGACTAGCGGACACCGGGGAGCTGTTTTTT
-	TRBJ2-7	TRBD2	TRBV7-2	CASSPGTSGRRVGYEQYF	TGTGCCAGCAGCCCAGGGACTAGCGGGAGGAGGGTGGGCTACGAGCAGTACTTC
once	TRBJ2-1	TRBD2	TRBV4-2	CASNPGTSGYNEQFF	TGTGCCAGCAACCCCGGGACTAGCGGTTACAATGAGCAGTTCTTC
-	TRBJ2-1	TRBD2	TRBV5-4	CASRRASGSFEQFF	TGTGCCAGCAGGCGAGCTAGCGGGAGTTTTGAGCAGTTCTTC
-	TRBJ1-3	-	TRBV14	CASSQDLSGNTIYF	TGTGCCAGCAGCCAAGATCTATCTGGAAACACCATATATTTT
-	TRBJ2-7	-	TRBV2	CASRTVNYEQYF	TGTGCCAGCAGGACAGTGAACTACGAGCAGTACTTC
-	TRBJ2-5	-	TRBV6-1	CASSEPGIGETQYF	TGTGCCAGCAGTGAGCCGGGAATCGGAGAGACCCAGTACTTC
-	TRBJ1-4	TRBD1	TRBV6-5	CASSYSTGYGEKLFF	TGTGCCAGCAGTTACTCGACAGGGTATGGTGAAAAACTGTTTTTT
-	TRBJ2-3	-	TRBV6-5	CASSYSIAGIADTQYF	TGTGCCAGCAGTTACTCGATAGCCGGGATCGCAGATACGCAGTATTTT
-	TRBJ2-3	-	TRBV29-1	CSVLDPGVTDTQYF	TGCAGCGTTCTCGATCCCGGGGTTACAGATACGCAGTATTTT
-	TRBJ2-2	TRBD2	TRBV9	CASSVVAGANTGELFF	TGTGCCAGCAGCGTAGTGGCGGGAGCAAACACCGGGGAGCTGTTTTTT
-	TRBJ2-5	-	TRBV2	CASSAFRAQETQYF	TGTGCCAGCAGTGCTTTCAGGGCTCAAGAGACCCAGTACTTC
-	TRBJ2-7	TRBD2	TRBV6-6	CASSYGGGEQYF	TGTGCCAGCAGTTACGGCGGGGGCGAGCAGTACTTC
-	TRBJ2-2	TRBD1	TRBV6-5	CASSRQGQFSGELFF	TGTGCCAGCAGTAGACAGGGCCAATTCTCCGGGGAGCTGTTTTTT
-	TRBJ2-7	TRBD1	TRBV11-2	CASSLAGQATYEQYF	TGTGCCAGCAGCTTGGCGGGACAGGCTACTTACGAGCAGTACTTC
-	TRBJ2-7	-	TRBV11-3	CASSLDARAQQYF	TGTGCCAGCAGCTTAGATGCGAGGGCCCAGCAGTACTTC
-	TRBJ2-2	-	TRBV5-8	CASSSGQLIGRVGGELFF	TGTGCCAGCAGCTCGGGACAGTTAATCGGGAGAGTCGGCGGGGAGCTGTTTTTT
-	TRBJ1-3	-	TRBV10-3	CAIGTRNTIYF	TGTGCCATCGGGACTAGAAACACCATATATTTT
-	TRBJ1-1	-	TRBV6-6	CASTIGRGSTSEAFF	TGTGCCAGCACTATAGGGAGGGGGTCGACTTCTGAAGCTTTCTTT
-	TRBJ2-3	TRBD2	TRBV27	CASSFISGLAGGFTDTQYF	TGTGCCAGCAGTTTTATCTCAGGACTAGCGGGAGGTTTCACAGATACGCAGTATTTT
-	TRBJ1-1	-	TRBV6-5	CASSYSGAALGTEAFF	TGTGCCAGCAGTTACTCGGGGGCAGCTCTAGGCACTGAAGCTTTCTTT
-	TRBJ2-7	TRBD2	TRBV9	CASSVEAGAYEQYF	TGTGCCAGCAGCGTAGAAGCGGGGGCCTACGAGCAGTACTTC
-	TRBJ2-1	-	TRBV19	CASTARLGSSYNEQFF	TGTGCCAGTACCGCGCGGCTAGGAAGCTCCTACAATGAGCAGTTCTTC
-	TRBJ2-7	TRBD2	TRBV6-1	CASSENLAGTYEQYF	TGTGCCAGCAGTGAAAACCTAGCGGGGACCTACGAGCAGTACTTC
-	TRBJ2-4	-	TRBV13	CASSLSVGGGRTTLKNIQYF	TGTGCCAGCAGCTTATCCGTCGGAGGCGGCAGGACCACGCTTAAAAACATTCAGTACTTC
-	TRBJ2-7	TRBD2	TRBV28	CASLPSGSSYEQYF	TGTGCCAGCCTACCTAGCGGTTCCTCCTACGAGCAGTACTTC
-	TRBJ2-7	-	TRBV7-2	CASSLKRGSVGEQYF	TGTGCCAGCAGCTTAAAAAGGGGATCGGTAGGCGAGCAGTACTTC
-	TRBJ2-7	TRBD1	TRBV6-5	CASSRSDRGYEQYF	TGTGCCAGCAGCCGTTCAGACAGGGGCTACGAGCAGTACTTC
-	TRBJ2-2	-	TRBV19	CASKTGTNTGELFF	TGTGCCAGTAAGACAGGAACGAACACCGGGGAGCTGTTTTTT
-	TRBJ2-7	TRBD2	TRBV6-5	CASRPIGGSLDEQYF	TGTGCCAGCAGACCTATAGGCGGGAGTCTGGACGAGCAGTACTTC